This T cell receptor beta chain is drawn from a study of blood T cell repertoires in COVID-19. Study background: The cDNA or gDNA used as material had been derived from T cells, B-cell-depleted T cells, or PBMCs.

Seattle cases were enrolled at active infection and followed longitudinally. As originally analysed: Counts of nucleated cells, estimated from reference gene primer amplification, were obtained. Clones were read by immunoSEQ multiplex PCR, and TCRdb kept only the in-frame ones, dropping some. That table furnishes V, J and clone size, whereas the DNA furnished D and trimming. The sample lists 150,000 to 200,000 clones; roughly 81% were seen once. The CDR3 is 14 amino acids. With 0 bases removed from V and 8 bases from J, the gap between germline ends came to 9 bases. Germline V gene lookup returns CDR1 SGHRS and CDR2 YFSETQ.

The specimen sequenced was peripheral blood. The chain employs TRBV5-1 and TRBJ1-6; D may be TRBD1 (6 bases). The receptor was derived from a woman older than 75 with COVID-19, enrolled during active disease. This CDR3 reads CASSLDRAYSPLHF. For the CDR3, the DNA is TGCGCCAGCAGCTTGGACAGGGCGTATTCACCCCTCCACTTT. Full variable domain (remainder filled in from reference TRBV5-1 and TRBJ1-6): KAGVTQTPRYLIKTRGQQVTLSCSPISGHRSVSWYQQTPGQGLQFLFEYFSETQRNKGNFPGRFSGRQFSNSRSEMNVSTLELGDSALYLCASSLDRAYSPLHFGNGTRLTVT.